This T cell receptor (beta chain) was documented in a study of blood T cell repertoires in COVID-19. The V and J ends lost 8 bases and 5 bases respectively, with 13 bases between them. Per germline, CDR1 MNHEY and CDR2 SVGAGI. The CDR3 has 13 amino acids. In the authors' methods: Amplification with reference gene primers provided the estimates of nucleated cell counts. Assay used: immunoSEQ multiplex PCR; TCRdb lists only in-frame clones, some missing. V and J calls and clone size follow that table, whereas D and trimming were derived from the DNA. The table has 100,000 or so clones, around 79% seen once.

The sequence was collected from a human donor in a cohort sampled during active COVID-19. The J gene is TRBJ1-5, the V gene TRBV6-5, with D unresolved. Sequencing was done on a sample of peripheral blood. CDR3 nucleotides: TGTGCCAGCCACGACACCTTAGATCAGCCCCAGCATTTT. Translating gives CASHDTLDQPQHF.